This T cell receptor (beta chain) appears in the sequencing data of a study of T cell responses to AZD1222 COVID-19 vaccine. In the case of this clone: Its antigen is unidentified.

Some clones are missing from TCRdb's copy, which holds only in-frame ones; the method was immunoSEQ multiplex PCR. The table includes about 200,000 clones, almost 95% detected once. From germline, CDR1 is KGHDR and CDR2 SFDVKD. Trimming removed 12 bases from V and 3 bases from J, with 13 bases in between. CDR3 length: 13 residues. Study-wide points: Repertoire collection took place solely once the T cell response had peaked.

V usage is TRBV24-1 and J usage is TRBJ2-2; D may match TRBD1 or TRBD2 (5 bases each). This specimen was peripheral blood, taken on day 0 of AZD1222 vaccination. This receptor was obtained from an adult in good health. The CDR3: CASRLGDTGELFF. DNA for the CDR3: TGTGCCTCGCGGCTGGGGGACACCGGGGAGCTGTTTTTT.